The rows below give T cell receptor beta chains drawn from one sample of a study of shared clonotypes between healthy human individuals. Data came from immunoSEQ multiplex PCR; TCRdb stores just in-frame clones and leaves some out. This table has hundreds of thousands of clones, approximately 79% appearing once. Sequencing was done on a sample of memory CD4+ T cells sorted from blood. Every receptor here comes from a woman aged 25 to 39 in good health. Each CDR3 is given with its conserved first and last residue. A D gene is named only where the DNA matches it firmly. Clone size is not always given. Where it is, it says once, few, many or a class for expanded clones.

D	size	V	J	CDR3	DNA
NA	NA	TRBV18	TRBJ2-7	CASSPLGGNYEQYF	TGTGCCAGCTCACCACTTGGGGGAAACTACGAGCAGTACTTC
NA	NA	TRBV6-5	TRBJ1-1	CASSPPRGRGRAFF	TGTGCCAGCAGCCCCCCCAGGGGCCGGGGACGAGCTTTCTTT
NA	NA	TRBV5-1	TRBJ1-2	CASSLDLVLAANYGYTF	TGCGCCAGCAGCTTGGACTTAGTACTCGCAGCTAACTATGGCTACACCTTC
TRBD1	NA	TRBV4-1	TRBJ1-1	CASSLSRDRRKNTEAFF	TGCGCCAGCAGCCTAAGCCGGGACAGGAGAAAGAACACTGAAGCTTTCTTT
TRBD2	few	TRBV5-1	TRBJ2-2	CASLPPSGGGELFF	TGCGCCAGCCTTCCTCCTAGCGGGGGTGGGGAGCTGTTTTTT
TRBD1	few	TRBV27	TRBJ1-4	CATRTGGLTNEKLFF	TGTGCCACCCGGACAGGGGGCCTGACTAATGAAAAACTGTTTTTT
NA	NA	TRBV28	TRBJ1-2	CASSFPANYGYTF	TGTGCCAGCAGTTTTCCGGCAAACTATGGCTACACCTTC
TRBD1	NA	TRBV5-4	TRBJ2-7	CASSFGQGVRKSYEQYF	TGTGCCAGCAGCTTTGGACAGGGGGTGAGGAAATCCTACGAGCAGTACTTC
NA	NA	TRBV10-2	TRBJ1-2	CASSEVSSGYGYTF	TGCGCCAGCAGTGAAGTATCCTCTGGGTATGGCTACACCTTC
NA	NA	TRBV10-2	TRBJ1-1	CASSAQGTSEAFF	TGCGCCAGCAGTGCTCAGGGAACGTCTGAAGCTTTCTTT
TRBD1	NA	TRBV29-1	TRBJ1-1	CSALTGVEAFF	TGCAGCGCCCTGACAGGGGTCGAAGCTTTCTTT
NA	NA	TRBV5-8	TRBJ2-5	CASSLVASPETQYF	TGTGCCAGCAGCTTGGTAGCCAGCCCGGAGACCCAGTACTTC